A single sample gave rise to the 15 T cell receptor beta chains below, sequenced in a study of blood T cell repertoires in COVID-19. Profiled with immunoSEQ multiplex PCR; TCRdb holds only in-frame clones, not every one. Of 90,000 to 150,000 clones detected, more than 70% appear once; the ten largest clones hold around 4.2%. Material: peripheral blood. The source is a man in his sixties with acute or convalescent COVID-19.

This clone has just one count. The chain couples TRBV28 to TRBJ1-2, with no clear D. Trimming left V 2 bases short and J 8 bases short, with 18 bases between. CDR3 length equals 15 residues. From germline, CDR1 is MDHEN and CDR2 SYDVKM. The CDR3 DNA follows: TGTGCCAGCAGTTTAGGCCCCAATCCGCAGTTAGGCTACACCTTC. It is translated as CASSLGPNPQLGYTF.

Only a few counts were recorded for this clone. This rearrangement joins TRBV19 to TRBJ1-5; no clear D. The germline V gene has CDR1 LNHDA and CDR2 SQIVND (reference sequence). This CDR3 region has 12 residues. The ends were cut back, 5 bases at V and 5 bases at J, with 7 bases in the middle. The CDR3 DNA follows: TGTGCCAGTAGTTCACAGCATCAGCCCCAGCATTTT. This gives the protein CASSSQHQPQHF. Drawing the rest from reference TRBV19 and TRBJ1-5, the complete variable domain is DGGITQSPKYLFRKEGQNVTLSCEQNLNHDAMYWYRQDPGQGLRLIYYSQIVNDFQKGDIAEGYSVSREKKESFPLTVTSAQKNPTAFYLCASSSQHQPQHFGDGTRLSIL.

V is TRBV10-3 and J is TRBJ2-3; 7 bases are shared with TRBD1. The V gene's germline CDR1 is ENHRY and CDR2 SYGVKD. V lost 6 bases and J lost 0; bases outside the gene matches: 3. CDR3 length: 14 amino acids. The CDR3 DNA is TGTGCCATCAGGCCGACAGGGAGCACAGATACGCAGTATTTT. Its translation is CAIRPTGSTDTQYF.

The chain combines TRBV5-6 with TRBJ1-5; D not certain. Trimming cost V 3 bases and J 5 bases, with 6 bases left between them. Germline V gives CDR1 SGHDT, CDR2 YYEEEE. The CDR3 consists of 12 residues. This CDR3 reads CASSSSYQPQHF. CDR3 in DNA: TGTGCCAGCAGCTCCTCGTATCAGCCCCAGCATTTT.

The chain uses TRBV3-1 (or the pseudogene TRBV3-2) and TRBJ2-7, with 7 bases matching TRBD1. V lost 0 bases to trimming and J lost 7 bases; unmatched junction nucleotides: 15. The CDR3 is 17 residues long. CDR1 and CDR2 (germline): LGHDT, YNNKEL (reference sequence). CDR3 nucleotide sequence: TGTGCCAGCAGCCAAGATCTCGGGGCGGCGACAGGGTGGGAGCAGTACTTC. Translation: CASSQDLGAATGWEQYF.

The chain employs TRBV5-4 and TRBJ2-7; possibly TRBD2 for D (6 bases). V dropped 3 bases and J dropped 1 base, with 11 bases sitting between them. CDR3 length: 14 residues. Germline CDR1 SGHNT, CDR2 YYREEE (reference sequence). The CDR3 sequence is CASSSGLVSYEQYF. The CDR3 nucleotides are TGTGCCAGCAGCTCGGGACTGGTTTCCTACGAGCAGTACTTC.

V usage is TRBV4-3 and J usage is TRBJ2-3; TRBD2 agrees at 13 bases. This CDR3 is 15 amino acids long. After removal of 4 bases from V and 5 bases from J, the junction contained 3 bases not matched to a gene. CDR1 LGHNA and CDR2 YSLEER come from the germline V gene. The CDR3 sequence is CASSRLAGGGDTQYF. CDR3 DNA sequence: TGCGCCAGCAGCCGACTAGCGGGAGGAGGAGATACGCAGTATTTT.

The chain is built from TRBV10-2 and TRBJ2-7; TRBD1 agrees at 9 bases. Germline CDR1 reads WSHSY; CDR2 reads SAAADI. Unmatched junction bases numbered 9, after V lost 2 bases and J lost 7 bases. There are 15 residues in the CDR3. The DNA for the CDR3 is TGCGCCAGCAGTGAGCGGCCGGGACAGGGAGGGGAGCAGTACTTC. Protein sequence: CASSERPGQGGEQYF.

The chain links TRBV18 to TRBJ2-5, with 9 bases matching TRBD1. The CDR3 is 16 amino acids. Trimming cost V 5 bases and J 4 bases; bases outside gene matches: 11. CDR1 is KGHSH and CDR2 is LQKENI in the germline V gene. The CDR3, as DNA: TGTGCCAGCTCAGAACAACAGGGGGCAGCCCGAGAGACCCAGTACTTC. Encoded protein: CASSEQQGAARETQYF.

This clone was counted between two and nine times. The V gene is TRBV7-9, the J gene TRBJ1-1; weak D call: TRBD1 (6 bases). V lost 4 bases to trimming and J lost 1 base, with 10 bases between them. Per the germline V gene, CDR1 is SEHNR and CDR2 is FQNEAQ (reference sequence). The CDR3 extends over 14 amino acids. Here the CDR3 reads CASSSRGSNTEAFF. The CDR3 coding sequence is TGTGCCAGCAGCTCCAGGGGTTCGAACACTGAAGCTTTCTTT.

This rearrangement joins TRBV27 to TRBJ2-1; 12 nucleotides align to TRBD2. The germline V gene has CDR1 MNHEY and CDR2 SMNVEV (reference sequence). With V trimmed by 6 bases and J by 4 bases, 4 bases remained unmatched. CDR3 length equals 15 residues. As DNA, the CDR3 is TGTGCCAGCAGACTCCTAGCGGGAGGGTACAATGAGCAGTTCTTC. Translating gives CASRLLAGGYNEQFF.

Only a few counts were recorded for this clone. The rearrangement joins TRBV28 to TRBJ2-1, with D perhaps TRBD1 (6 bases). The length of the CDR3 is 15 residues. Between the trimmed V and J ends, which lost 2 bases and 1 base, there was a span of 9 bases. CDR1 and CDR2 (germline): MDHEN, SYDVKM. The CDR3 DNA reads as TGTGCCAGCAGTTTACGGGACATTTCCTACAATGAGCAGTTCTTC. Its protein product is CASSLRDISYNEQFF.

The J gene is TRBJ2-3, the V gene TRBV15, with 7 bases identical to TRBD2. With 5 bases clipped from V and 6 bases from J, the junction kept 5 bases outside the gene matches. CDR3 length equals 13 residues. CDR1 and CDR2 from the germline V gene are LNHNV and YYDKDF (reference sequence). The CDR3 bases are TGTGCCACCAGCCCCCGACTAGCCGATACGCAGTATTTT. Translation gives CATSPRLADTQYF. Combining the CDR3 with reference TRBV15 and TRBJ2-3 gives the whole variable domain DAMVIQNPRYQVTQFGKPVTLSCSQTLNHNVMYWYQQKSSQAPKLLFHYYDKDFNNEADTPDNFQSRRPNTSFCFLDIRSPGLGDTAMYLCATSPRLADTQYFGPGTRLTVL.

J is TRBJ2-5 and V is TRBV5-1; D not certain. The CDR3 is 12 amino acids. V was clipped by 1 base and J by 3 bases, with 4 bases between them. Germline values: CDR1 SGHRS, CDR2 YFSETQ. CDR3 loop: CASSLNKETQYF. The CDR3 DNA follows: TGCGCCAGCAGCTTGAATAAAGAGACCCAGTACTTC.

The CDR3 reads CASSLPRGNEQFF. DNA for the CDR3: TGTGCCAGCAGTTTACCCCGGGGGAATGAGCAGTTCTTC. The chain carries TRBV28 and TRBJ2-1, with D perhaps TRBD2 (6 bases). The CDR3 has 13 amino acids. CDR1 is MDHEN, CDR2 SYDVKM, per germline. V was shortened by 2 bases and J by 7 bases, with 9 bases between the two germline ends.